This TCR beta chain was profiled in a study of T cells in Graves' hyperthyroidism and ophthalmopathy. This clonotype occurred many times. There were TCR beta CDR3 regions amplified from RNA transcripts. Primed by the HTBI set, a first-round RT-PCR was run on the TCR CDR3. TCRdb called the multiplex PCR reads again in MiXCR, with one record for every CDR3 protein. The sample holds over 300,000 distinct CDR3 sequences, more than 11% seen once. Graves' hyperthyroidism without ophthalmopathy progression within 18 months was termed stable. Each diagnosis was grounded in clinical symptoms, serum thyroxine and TRAb, thyroid ultrasound, and orbital computed tomography. It was 10 ml of fresh peripheral blood that supplied the PBMCs. Germline values: CDR1 LNHDA, CDR2 SQIVND (reference sequence). This CDR3 has 19 amino acids. J was trimmed by 4 bases and V by 5 bases; bases with no gene match: 20.

The receptor was derived from a woman in her sixties or seventies with Graves' hyperthyroidism. The chain is built from TRBV19 and TRBJ2-7; TRBD2 matches at 10 bases. Sequencing input: blood. In DNA form, the CDR3 reads TGTGCCAGTAGTCCCCGTGGACTAGCGGTTCATAGGGGGAATTACGAGCAGTACTTC. This encodes CASSPRGLAVHRGNYEQYF.